This TCR beta chain was identified during a study of identical twins. TCRdb re-analysed the 5' RACE reads in MiXCR, keeping a single row per CDR3 protein. Found here are 690,000 or so distinct CDR3 sequences, around 8.6% of them singletons; the top ten hold 0.8% to 1%. Germline CDR1 reads MNHEY; CDR2 reads SMNVEV (reference sequence). Trimming cost V 5 bases and J 4 bases; bases outside gene matches: 6. This CDR3 comprises 16 residues. In addition, the sample was reused for a study of yellow fever vaccine responses in identical twins.

The TCR sequence derives from a woman aged 18-29 years in good health. V gene TRBV27 combines with J gene TRBJ2-3; the match to TRBD2 covers 13 bases. Input material: PBMCs. The CDR3 DNA reads TGTGCCAGCAGTCCGACTAGCGGGAGGCCGCCAGATACGCAGTATTTT. It is translated as CASSPTSGRPPDTQYF.